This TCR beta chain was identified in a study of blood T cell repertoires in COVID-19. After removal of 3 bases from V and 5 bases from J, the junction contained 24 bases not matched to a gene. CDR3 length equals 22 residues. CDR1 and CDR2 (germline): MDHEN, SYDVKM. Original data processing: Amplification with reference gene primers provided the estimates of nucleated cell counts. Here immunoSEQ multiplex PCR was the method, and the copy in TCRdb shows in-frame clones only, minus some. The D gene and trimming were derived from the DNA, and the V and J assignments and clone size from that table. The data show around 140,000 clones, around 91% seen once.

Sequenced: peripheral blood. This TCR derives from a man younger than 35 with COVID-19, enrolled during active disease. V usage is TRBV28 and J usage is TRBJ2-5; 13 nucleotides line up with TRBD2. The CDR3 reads CASSFPLGPGTSGNEVGETQYF. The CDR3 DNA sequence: TGTGCCAGCAGTTTTCCTTTAGGCCCGGGGACTAGCGGGAACGAGGTCGGGGAGACCCAGTACTTC.